Reported below is one TCR beta chain. These data belong to a study of shared clonotypes between healthy human individuals. The germline gives CDR1 SGHDT, CDR2 YYEEEE. This CDR3 comprises 15 residues. The germline V and J ends were trimmed by 1 base and 5 bases, with 16 bases remaining between them. Per sorted-subset replicate PCR, input was approximately 0.2 ug DNA, representing roughly 30,000 T cell genomes. Some clones are missing from TCRdb's copy, which holds only in-frame ones; the method was immunoSEQ multiplex PCR. The sample contains over 850,000 clones, around 78% of which appear only once. The sequence was collected from a man aged 18 to 35 in good health. Some clones in this sample may be carry-over from other donors' samples. The V and J genes are TRBV5-6 and TRBJ2-7; D might be TRBD1 (6 bases). Sequenced material: memory CD4+ T cells from PBMCs. The subset here: CD45RA-negative fraction. The CDR3 DNA reads TGTGCCAGCAGCTTGTCTTTGGGACAACCCCACGAGCAGTACTTC. Translation: CASSLSLGQPHEQYF.